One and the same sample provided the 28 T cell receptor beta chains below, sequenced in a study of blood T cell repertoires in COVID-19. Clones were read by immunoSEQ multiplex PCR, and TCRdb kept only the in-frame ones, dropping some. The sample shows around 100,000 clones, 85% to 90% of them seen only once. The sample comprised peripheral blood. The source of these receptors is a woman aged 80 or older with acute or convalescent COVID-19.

CDR3 sequence reads: CASSARELGEQYF. The CDR3 nucleotides are TGCGCCAGCAGTGCAAGGGAGCTGGGGGAGCAGTACTTC. The chain couples TRBV10-1 to TRBJ2-7, with D possibly being TRBD2 (5 bases). Germline values: CDR1 WNHNN, CDR2 SYGVQD (reference sequence). The CDR3 spans 13 residues. Trimming removed 4 bases from V and 7 bases from J, with 14 bases in between.

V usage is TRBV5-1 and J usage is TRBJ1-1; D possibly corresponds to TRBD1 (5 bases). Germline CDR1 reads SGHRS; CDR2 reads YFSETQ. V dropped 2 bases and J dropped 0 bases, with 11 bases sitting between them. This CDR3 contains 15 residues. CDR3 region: CASSFIQGVNTEAFF. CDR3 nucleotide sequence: TGCGCCAGCAGCTTCATCCAGGGCGTGAACACTGAAGCTTTCTTT.

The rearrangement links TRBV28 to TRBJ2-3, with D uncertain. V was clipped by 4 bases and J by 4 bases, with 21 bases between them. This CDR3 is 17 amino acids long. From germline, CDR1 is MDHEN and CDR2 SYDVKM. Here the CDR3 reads CASSSQTLAPPADTQYF. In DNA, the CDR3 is TGTGCCAGCAGTTCCCAAACGTTAGCTCCCCCGGCAGATACGCAGTATTTT.

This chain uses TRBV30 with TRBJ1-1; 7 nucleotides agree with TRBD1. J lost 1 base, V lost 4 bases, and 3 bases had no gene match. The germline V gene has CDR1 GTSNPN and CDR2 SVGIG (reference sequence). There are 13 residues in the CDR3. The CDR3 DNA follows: TGTGCCTGGAAGGGGGCCGGGAACACTGAAGCTTTCTTT. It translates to CAWKGAGNTEAFF.

CDR3 DNA: TGTGCCAGCATCATCGAAACAGACAGGGCGACCCCGAACACTGAAGCTTTCTTT. Encoded protein: CASIIETDRATPNTEAFF. The chain couples TRBV7-6 to TRBJ1-1; TRBD1 matches 7 bases. V was pared by 7 bases and J by 1 base, with 18 bases of the junction left unmatched. This CDR3 region has 18 residues. Germline CDR1 is SGHVS and CDR2 is FNYEAQ.

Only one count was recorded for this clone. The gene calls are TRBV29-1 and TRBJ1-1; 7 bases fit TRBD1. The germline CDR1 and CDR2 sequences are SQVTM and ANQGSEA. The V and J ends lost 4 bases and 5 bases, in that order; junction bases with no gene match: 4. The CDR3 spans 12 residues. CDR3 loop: CSVGEQGTEAFF. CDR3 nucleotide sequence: TGCAGCGTTGGGGAACAGGGGACTGAAGCTTTCTTT.

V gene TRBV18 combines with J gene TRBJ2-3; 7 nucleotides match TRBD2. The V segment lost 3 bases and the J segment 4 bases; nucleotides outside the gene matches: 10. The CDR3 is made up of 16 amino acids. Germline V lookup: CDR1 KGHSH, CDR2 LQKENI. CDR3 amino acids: CASSPLVGTMADTQYF. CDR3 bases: TGTGCCAGCTCACCGCTTGTCGGGACTATGGCAGATACGCAGTATTTT.

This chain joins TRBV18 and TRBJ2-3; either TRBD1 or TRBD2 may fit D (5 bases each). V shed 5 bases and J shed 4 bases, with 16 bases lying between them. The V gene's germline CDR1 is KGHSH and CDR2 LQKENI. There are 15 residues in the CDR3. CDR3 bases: TGTGCCAGCTCATCACAGGATCCGGAGGCAGATACGCAGTATTTT. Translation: CASSSQDPEADTQYF.

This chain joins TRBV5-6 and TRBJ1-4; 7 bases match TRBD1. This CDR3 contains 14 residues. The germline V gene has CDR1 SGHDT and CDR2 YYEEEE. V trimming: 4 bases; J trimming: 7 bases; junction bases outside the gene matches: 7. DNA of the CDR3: TGTGCCAGCAGCGGAGACAGGGCTTTTGAAAAACTGTTTTTT. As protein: CASSGDRAFEKLFF.

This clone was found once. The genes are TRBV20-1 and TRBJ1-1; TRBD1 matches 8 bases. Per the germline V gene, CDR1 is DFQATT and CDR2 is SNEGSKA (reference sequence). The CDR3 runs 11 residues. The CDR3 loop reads CSAGGGGEAFF. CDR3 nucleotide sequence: TGCAGCGCAGGGGGCGGAGGTGAAGCTTTCTTT.

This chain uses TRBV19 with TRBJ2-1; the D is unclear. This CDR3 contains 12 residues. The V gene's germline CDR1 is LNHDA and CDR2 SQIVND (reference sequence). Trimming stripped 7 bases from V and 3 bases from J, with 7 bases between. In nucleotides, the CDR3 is TGTGCCAGTACTAGTGTCTACAATGAGCAGTTCTTC. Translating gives CASTSVYNEQFF.

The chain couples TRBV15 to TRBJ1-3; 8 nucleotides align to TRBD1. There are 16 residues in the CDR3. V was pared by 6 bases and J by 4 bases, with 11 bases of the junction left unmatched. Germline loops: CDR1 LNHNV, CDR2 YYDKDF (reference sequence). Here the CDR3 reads CATSRDRGLVGNTIYF. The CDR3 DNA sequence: TGTGCCACCAGTCGCGACAGGGGCTTAGTAGGAAACACCATATATTTT. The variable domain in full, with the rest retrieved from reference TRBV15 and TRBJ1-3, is DAMVIQNPRYQVTQFGKPVTLSCSQTLNHNVMYWYQQKSSQAPKLLFHYYDKDFNNEADTPDNFQSRRPNTSFCFLDIRSPGLGDTAMYLCATSRDRGLVGNTIYFGEGSWLTVV.

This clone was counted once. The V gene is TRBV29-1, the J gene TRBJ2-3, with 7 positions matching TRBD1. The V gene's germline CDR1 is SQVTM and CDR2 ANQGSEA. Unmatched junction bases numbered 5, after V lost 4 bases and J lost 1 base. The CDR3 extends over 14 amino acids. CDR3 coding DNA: TGCAGCGTTGCTATAGGGGGCGGCACAGATACGCAGTATTTT. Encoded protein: CSVAIGGGTDTQYF.

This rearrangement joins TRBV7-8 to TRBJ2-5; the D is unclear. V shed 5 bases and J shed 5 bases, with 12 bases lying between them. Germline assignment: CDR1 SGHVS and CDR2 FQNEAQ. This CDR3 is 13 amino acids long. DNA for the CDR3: TGTGCCAGCAGCCCAGGAACTCGGGAGACCCAGTACTTC. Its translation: CASSPGTRETQYF. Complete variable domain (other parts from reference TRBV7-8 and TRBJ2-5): GAGVSQSPRYKVAKRGQDVALRCDPISGHVSLFWYQQALGQGPEFLTYFQNEAQLDKSGLPSDRFFAERPEGSVSTLKIQRTQQEDSAVYLCASSPGTRETQYFGPGTRLLVL.

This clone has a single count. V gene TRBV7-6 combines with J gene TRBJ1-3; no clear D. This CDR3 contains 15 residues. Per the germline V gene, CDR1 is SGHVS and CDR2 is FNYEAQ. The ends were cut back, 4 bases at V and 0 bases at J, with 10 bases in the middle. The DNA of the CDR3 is TGTGCCAGCAGCTCACAGTCGAGCTCTGGAAACACCATATATTTT. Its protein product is CASSSQSSSGNTIYF.

The chain's CDR3 is CSVSPGQSNTEAFF. The CDR3 nucleotides are TGCAGCGTTTCTCCGGGACAGAGCAACACTGAAGCTTTCTTT. The chain joins TRBV29-1 to TRBJ1-1, with 7 nucleotides matching TRBD1. CDR3 length: 14 residues. The junction had 8 bases not matched to a gene; V was cut back by 5 bases and J by 2 bases. Germline CDR1 reads SQVTM; CDR2 reads ANQGSEA.

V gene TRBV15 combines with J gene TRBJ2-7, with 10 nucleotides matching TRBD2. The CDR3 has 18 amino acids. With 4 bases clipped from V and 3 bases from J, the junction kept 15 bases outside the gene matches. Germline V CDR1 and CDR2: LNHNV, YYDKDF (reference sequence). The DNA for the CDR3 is TGTGCCACCAGCACAACGACATCGGGACTAGCGAATCTCTACGAGCAGTACTTC. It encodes CATSTTTSGLANLYEQYF.

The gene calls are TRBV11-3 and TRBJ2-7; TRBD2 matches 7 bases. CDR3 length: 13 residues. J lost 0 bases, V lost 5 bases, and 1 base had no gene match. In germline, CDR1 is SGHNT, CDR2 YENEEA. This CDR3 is CASSRGDSYEQYF. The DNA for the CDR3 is TGTGCCAGCAGCCGGGGGGACTCCTACGAGCAGTACTTC. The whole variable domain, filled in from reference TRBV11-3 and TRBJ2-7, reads EAGVVQSPRYKIIEKKQPVAFWCNPISGHNTLYWYLQNLGQGPELLIRYENEEAVDDSQLPKDRFSAERLKGVDSTLKIQPAELGDSAVYLCASSRGDSYEQYFGPGTRLTVT.

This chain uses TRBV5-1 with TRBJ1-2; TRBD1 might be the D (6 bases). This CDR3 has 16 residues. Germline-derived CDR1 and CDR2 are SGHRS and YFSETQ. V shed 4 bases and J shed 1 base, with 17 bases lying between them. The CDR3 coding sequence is TGCGCCAGCAGCGGGCTGACAGGCGACCATAACTATGGCTACACCTTC. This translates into CASSGLTGDHNYGYTF.

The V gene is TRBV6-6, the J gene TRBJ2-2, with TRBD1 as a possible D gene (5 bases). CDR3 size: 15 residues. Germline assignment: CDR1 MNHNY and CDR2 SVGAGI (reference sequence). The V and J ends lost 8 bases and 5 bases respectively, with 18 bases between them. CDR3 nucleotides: TGTGCCAGCCGCCCGGGTGGCAGGGCTACCGGGGAGCTGTTTTTT. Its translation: CASRPGGRATGELFF.

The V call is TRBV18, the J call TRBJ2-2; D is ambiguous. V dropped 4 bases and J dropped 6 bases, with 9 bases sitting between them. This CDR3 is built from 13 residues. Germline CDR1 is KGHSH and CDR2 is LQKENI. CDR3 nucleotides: TGTGCCAGCTCACGAGGTGGCGCCGGGGAGCTGTTTTTT. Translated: CASSRGGAGELFF.

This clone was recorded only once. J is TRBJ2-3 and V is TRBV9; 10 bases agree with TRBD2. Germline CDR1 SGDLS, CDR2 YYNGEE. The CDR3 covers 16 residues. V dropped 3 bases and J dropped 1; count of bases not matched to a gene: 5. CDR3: CASSAIAGGRTDTQYF. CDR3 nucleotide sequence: TGTGCCAGCAGCGCCATAGCGGGGGGCCGCACAGATACGCAGTATTTT.

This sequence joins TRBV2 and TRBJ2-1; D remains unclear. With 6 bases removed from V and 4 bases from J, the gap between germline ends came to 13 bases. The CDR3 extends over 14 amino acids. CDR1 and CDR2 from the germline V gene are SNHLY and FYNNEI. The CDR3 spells CASRAEPNYNEQFF. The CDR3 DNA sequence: TGTGCCAGCAGGGCAGAACCAAATTACAATGAGCAGTTCTTC. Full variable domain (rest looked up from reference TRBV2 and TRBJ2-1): EPEVTQTPSHQVTQMGQEVILRCVPISNHLYFYWYRQILGQKVEFLVSFYNNEISEKSEIFDDQFSVERPDGSNFTLKIRSTKLEDSAMYFCASRAEPNYNEQFFGPGTRLTVL.

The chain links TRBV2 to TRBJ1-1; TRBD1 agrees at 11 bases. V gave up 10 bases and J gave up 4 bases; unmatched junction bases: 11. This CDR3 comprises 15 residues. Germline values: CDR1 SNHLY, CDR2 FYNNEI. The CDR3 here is CATSGQGALSTEAFF. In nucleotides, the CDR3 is TGTGCCACCTCTGGACAGGGGGCATTAAGCACTGAAGCTTTCTTT.

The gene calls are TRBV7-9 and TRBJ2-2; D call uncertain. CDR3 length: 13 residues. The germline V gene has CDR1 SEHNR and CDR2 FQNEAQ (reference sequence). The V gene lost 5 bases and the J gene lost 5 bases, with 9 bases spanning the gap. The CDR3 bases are TGTGCCAGCAGCCCAGGTCTGACCGGGGAGCTGTTTTTT. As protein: CASSPGLTGELFF.

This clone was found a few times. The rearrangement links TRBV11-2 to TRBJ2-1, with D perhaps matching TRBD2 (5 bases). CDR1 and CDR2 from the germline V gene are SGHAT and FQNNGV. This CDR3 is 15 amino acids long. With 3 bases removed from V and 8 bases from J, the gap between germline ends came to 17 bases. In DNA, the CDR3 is TGTGCCAGCAGCTTCTCTCCGGGGTCAGCCGATGAGCAGTTCTTC. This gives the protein CASSFSPGSADEQFF. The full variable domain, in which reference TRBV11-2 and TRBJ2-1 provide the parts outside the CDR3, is EAGVAQSPRYKIIEKRQSVAFWCNPISGHATLYWYQQILGQGPKLLIQFQNNGVVDDSQLPKDRFSAERLKGVDSTLKIQPAKLEDSAVYLCASSFSPGSADEQFFGPGTRLTVL.

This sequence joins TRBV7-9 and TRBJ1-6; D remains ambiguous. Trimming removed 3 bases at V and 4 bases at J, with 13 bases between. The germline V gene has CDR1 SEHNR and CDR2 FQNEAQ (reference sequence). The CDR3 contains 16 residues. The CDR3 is CASSLVGSRYNSPLHF. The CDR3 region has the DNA TGTGCCAGCAGCTTGGTAGGGAGTCGTTATAATTCACCCCTCCACTTT.

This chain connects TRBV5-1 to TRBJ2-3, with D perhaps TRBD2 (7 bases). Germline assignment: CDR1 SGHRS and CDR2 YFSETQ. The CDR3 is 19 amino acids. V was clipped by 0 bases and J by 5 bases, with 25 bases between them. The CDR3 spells CASSLAGGRGAPPQDTQYF. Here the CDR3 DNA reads TGCGCCAGCAGCTTGGCGGGGGGTCGGGGGGCCCCCCCACAAGATACGCAGTATTTT.